The clone carrying this T cell receptor (beta chain) showed up many times. The data originate from a study of regulatory T cells in long-lasting Graves disease. To make TCR beta libraries, researchers used iRepertoire HTBI primers and Arm-PCR of CDR3 regions. MiXCR, run by TCRdb on the multiplex PCR reads, gives a single entry per CDR3 protein. This table holds more than 450,000 distinct CDR3 sequences, 12% found once. The time point is: newly diagnosed GD, antithyroid drugs for less than 3 months. RNA extracted from PBMCs served as the sequencing template. Separately, the same data were catalogued under a study of T cells in Graves' hyperthyroidism and ophthalmopathy. That paper adds: The study left out patients who had uncontrolled infection, other autoimmune disease, pregnancy or lactation.

The sequencing here drew on peripheral blood mononuclear cells (PBMCs), taken at new diagnosis, from a patient treated with antithyroid drugs. The TCR comes from a woman in her thirties with Graves disease.

The CDR3 loop is CASSEWLSSPLHF. As DNA, the CDR3 is TGTGCCAGTAGTGAGTGGCTTAGTTCACCCCTCCACTTT. The rearrangement joins TRBV19 to TRBJ1-6; D unclear. The CDR3 sequence is 13 residues long. The V end lost 5 bases, the J end lost 9 bases, and 11 bases lay between the germline ends. Per the germline V gene, CDR1 is LNHDA and CDR2 is SQIVND (reference sequence).